This TCR beta chain was identified in a study of beta chain features in type 1 diabetes. Study-level background: In age, gender and cell yields, patients were similar to healthy donors.

In the case of this clone: The antigen remains undetermined.

Study results and limitations: Across patients, naive, central memory and Treg TCRB repertoires exhibited apparently greater similarity than was observed across healthy donors. Patients with Type 1 diabetes showed moderately but significantly shorter TCRB CDR3s in all four CD4+ subsets.

Germline V lookup: CDR1 SGHTA, CDR2 FQGTGA. The V and J ends lost 4 bases and 3 bases respectively, with 8 bases between them. The CDR3 loop spans 13 amino acids. The entirety of the isolated RNA underwent reverse transcription, so expressed TCRB transcripts were sequenced. Method: immunoSEQ multiplex PCR; TCRdb's copy keeps in-frame clones and lacks some. The table lists more than 250,000 clones, approximately 25% of them singletons. Post-sort purity exceeded 98% for all sorted populations. This rearrangement joins TRBV7-3 to TRBJ2-3, with D uncertain. Sequences were obtained from naive CD4+ T cells from blood. The receptor was isolated from a woman in her 30s with type 1 diabetes. CDR3 protein: CASSSSLTDTQYF. The CDR3 coding sequence is TGTGCCAGCAGCTCCTCCCTTACAGATACGCAGTATTTT.